This entry describes one TCR beta chain. J was trimmed by 6 bases and V by 0 bases; bases with no gene match: 8. The germline gives CDR1 LGHNA, CDR2 YSLEER. The CDR3 extends over 17 amino acids. The data were obtained in a study of patients and donors after allogeneic stem cell transplantation. TCRdb processed the RT-PCR reads anew with MiXCR; each CDR3 protein has one entry. The repertoire holds roughly 140,000 distinct CDR3 sequences, with over 30% as singletons. This sequence joins TRBV4-3 and TRBJ2-7; the match to TRBD2 covers 13 bases. This TCR came from a human donor who was either an allogeneic HSCT recipient or a stem cell or donor lymphocyte infusion donor (not recorded which). It is not recorded whose cells these are; they may come from a transplant donor. What was sequenced was blood, either unsorted or a sorted T cell fraction (not recorded which). As DNA, the CDR3 is TGCGCCAGCAGCCAAGATTACGGACTAGCGGGGGTTGGCGAGCAGTACTTC. Its translation is CASSQDYGLAGVGEQYF.